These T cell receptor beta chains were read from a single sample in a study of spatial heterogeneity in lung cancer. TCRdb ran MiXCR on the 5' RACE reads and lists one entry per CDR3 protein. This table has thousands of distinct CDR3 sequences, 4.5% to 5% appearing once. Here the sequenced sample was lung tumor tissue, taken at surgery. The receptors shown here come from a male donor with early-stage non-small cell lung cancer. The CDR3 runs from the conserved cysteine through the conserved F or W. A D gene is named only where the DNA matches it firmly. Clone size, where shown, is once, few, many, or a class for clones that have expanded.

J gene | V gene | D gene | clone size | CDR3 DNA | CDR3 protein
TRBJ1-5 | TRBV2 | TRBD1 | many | TGTGCCAGCAGTAGGGGACAGGGGTCGATCTGGGATCAGCCCCAGCATTTT | CASSRGQGSIWDQPQHF
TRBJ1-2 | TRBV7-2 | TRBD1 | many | TGTGCCAGCAGCCCCTCCAGGGACAGGGCTAACTATGGCTACACCTTC | CASSPSRDRANYGYTF
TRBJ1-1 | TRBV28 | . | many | TGTGCCAGCAGTTTAATTACCTCGAACACTGAAGCTTTCTTT | CASSLITSNTEAFF
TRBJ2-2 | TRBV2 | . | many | TGTGCCAGCAGTCCCCTTCTTGGTAGCGGCAACACCGGGGAGCTGTTTTTT | CASSPLLGSGNTGELFF
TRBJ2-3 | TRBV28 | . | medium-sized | TGTGCCAGCAGTTTAAAGGTCCAGGGCGATACGCAGTATTTT | CASSLKVQGDTQYF
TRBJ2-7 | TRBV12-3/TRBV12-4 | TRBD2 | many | TGTGCCAGCAGTTACGTTCGCGGGAGGAGCTCCTACGAGCAGTACTTC | CASSYVRGRSSYEQYF
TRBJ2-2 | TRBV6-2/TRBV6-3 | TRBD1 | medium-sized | TGTGCCAGCAGTTACGGGACAGGGTACACCGGGGAGCTGTTTTTT | CASSYGTGYTGELFF
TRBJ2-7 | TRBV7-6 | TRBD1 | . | TGTGTCAGCAGCTCGACAGGGGGCCTCACCTACGAGCAGTACTTC | CVSSSTGGLTYEQYF
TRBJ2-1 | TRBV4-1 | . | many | TGCGCCAGCAGCCAATCGGGACTGCCTTACAATGAGCAGTTCTTC | CASSQSGLPYNEQFF
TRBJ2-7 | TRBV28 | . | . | TGTGCCAGCACCATCCCTGGCCGAGGCTACGAGCAGTACTTC | CASTIPGRGYEQYF
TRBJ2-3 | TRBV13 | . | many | TGTGCCAGCAGCTCCAGACAGAGCACAGATACGCAGTATTTT | CASSSRQSTDTQYF
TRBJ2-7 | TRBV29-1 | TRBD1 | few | TGCAGCGTTATGAGGGACAGGAGCTCCTACGAGCAGTACTTC | CSVMRDRSSYEQYF
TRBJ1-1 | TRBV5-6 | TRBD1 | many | TGTGCCAGCAGCTCCAGGGGGCCTGAAGCTTTCTTT | CASSSRGPEAFF
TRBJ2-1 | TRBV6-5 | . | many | TGTGCCAGCAGTTACACCCTCTCTAGTGAGCAGTTCTTC | CASSYTLSSEQFF
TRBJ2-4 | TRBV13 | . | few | TGTGCCAGCAGCCTGGTGGGGGTGAACATTCAGTACTTC | CASSLVGVNIQYF
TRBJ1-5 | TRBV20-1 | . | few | TGCAGTACTAGGGCCAGGATCTATCAGCCCCAGCATTTT | CSTRARIYQPQHF
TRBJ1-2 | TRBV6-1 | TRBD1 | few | TGTGCCAGCAGTGAAGGGACAGGGTCAAACTATGGCTACACCTTC | CASSEGTGSNYGYTF
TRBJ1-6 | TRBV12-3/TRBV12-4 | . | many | TGTGCCAGCGCCCTCGGCAGTCGGGGCGCGGTGAATTCACCCCTCCACTTT | CASALGSRGAVNSPLHF
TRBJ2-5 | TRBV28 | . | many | TGTGCCAGCACCCAAGGGGGGGAGGAGCAAGAGACCCAGTACTTC | CASTQGGEEQETQYF
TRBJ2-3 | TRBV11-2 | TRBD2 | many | TGTGCCAGCAGCTTAGCGGGGGGGGCAGGCACAGATACGCAGTATTTT | CASSLAGGAGTDTQYF
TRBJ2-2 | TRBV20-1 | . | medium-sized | TGCAGTGCTAGAGATCCCTCGACTGGAGGCACCGGGGAGCTGTTTTTT | CSARDPSTGGTGELFF
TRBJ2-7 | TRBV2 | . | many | TGTGCCAGCAGTGAACCGGACAGATCCTACGAGCAGTACTTC | CASSEPDRSYEQYF
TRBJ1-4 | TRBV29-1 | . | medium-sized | TGCAGCGTTGACGGGATGGGTAATGAAAAACTGTTTTTT | CSVDGMGNEKLFF